These 30 T cell receptor beta chains originate from one sample sequenced in a study of vaccination effects on CD4 cells after COVID-19. These receptors are not linked to any known antigen. The assay was immunoSEQ multiplex PCR, and TCRdb's table has in-frame clones only and misses some. The data show some 28,000 clones, more than 60% seen once. Peptide-pool stimulation followed by sequencing identified expanded antigen-specific CD4+ clonotypes in the ViraFEST assay. Culture lasted around eleven days before CD4+ T cell isolation. Nucleocapsid antibody tests were negative, and the vaccine recipients had no prior SARS-CoV-2 infection. Sequenced material: CD4+ T cells from PBMCs cultured with SARS-CoV-2 spike peptides, taken before COVID-19 vaccination. The receptors were gathered from a human donor who received a COVID-19 vaccine.

This clone appeared a single time. The chain couples TRBV7-9 to TRBJ2-2, with a tentative D call TRBD2 (6 bases). The length of the CDR3 is 13 residues. Trimming took 3 bases from V and 6 from J, leaving 8 bases between them. The germline V gene encodes CDR1 SEHNR and CDR2 FQNEAQ (reference sequence). CDR3 loop: CASSLEGPGELFF. The CDR3 nucleotides are TGTGCCAGCAGCTTGGAGGGGCCCGGGGAGCTGTTTTTT.

V usage is TRBV29-1 and J usage is TRBJ1-1; 9 bases match TRBD1. J lost 0 bases, V lost 6 bases, and 8 bases had no gene match. This CDR3 is 15 amino acids long. CDR1 SQVTM and CDR2 ANQGSEA come from the germline V gene. The CDR3 protein is CSVDGQGWVNTEAFF. CDR3 in DNA: TGCAGCGTAGACGGACAGGGGTGGGTGAACACTGAAGCTTTCTTT. Supplemented by reference TRBV29-1 and TRBJ1-1, the full variable domain reads SAVISQKPSRDICQRGTSLTIQCQVDSQVTMMFWYRQQPGQSLTLIATANQGSEATYESGFVIDKFPISRPNLTFSTLTVSNMSPEDSSIYLCSVDGQGWVNTEAFFGQGTRLTVV.

The genes are TRBV5-1 and TRBJ1-1; 9 nucleotides agree with TRBD1. Trimming removed 4 bases from V and 6 bases from J; junction bases left unmatched: 7. This CDR3 is built from 14 residues. Germline V gene data show CDR1 as SGHRS and CDR2 as YFSETQ. DNA of the CDR3: TGCGCCAGCAGCCCCCCGGGACAGGGCGCTGAAGCTTTCTTT. This codes for CASSPPGQGAEAFF.

The chain combines TRBV28 with TRBJ1-2; D may be TRBD1 (6 bases). The CDR3 totals 14 residues. Trimming shortened V by 2 bases and J by 4 bases, and 11 bases separated the two germline ends. The germline gives CDR1 MDHEN, CDR2 SYDVKM. The CDR3 coding sequence is TGTGCCAGCAGTTTACGGGGACATCTCTATGGCTACACCTTC. Protein sequence: CASSLRGHLYGYTF.

The J gene is TRBJ2-3, the V gene TRBV5-5; 9 bases match TRBD1. J was trimmed by 3 bases and V by 0 bases; bases with no gene match: 5. Germline CDR1 is SGHKS and CDR2 is YYEKEE (reference sequence). The CDR3 is 16 residues long. The CDR3 DNA sequence: TGTGCCAGCAGCTTGGGTTCGGGACAGGGAACAGATACGCAGTATTTT. Residues: CASSLGSGQGTDTQYF.

This chain links TRBV5-1 with TRBJ2-3; no clear D. CDR1 SGHRS and CDR2 YFSETQ come from the germline V gene. The CDR3 is 13 amino acids. With 4 bases removed from V and 4 bases from J, the gap between germline ends came to 10 bases. CDR3 sequence: CASSGVGSDTQYF. CDR3 nucleotide sequence: TGCGCCAGCAGCGGGGTGGGCTCAGATACGCAGTATTTT.

CDR3 DNA sequence: TGTGCCAGCAGTCACATGGGACCGATTAACACTGAAGCTTTCTTT. This sequence encodes CASSHMGPINTEAFF. This rearrangement joins TRBV6-2 or TRBV6-3 to TRBJ1-1; a possible D gene is TRBD1 (5 bases). Trimming pared 5 bases from V and 2 bases from J, leaving 15 bases between. This CDR3 is 15 amino acids long. Per germline, CDR1 MNHEY and CDR2 SVGEGT.

The rearrangement uses TRBV7-9 and TRBJ1-4; D remains unclear. The germline V gene encodes CDR1 SEHNR and CDR2 FQNEAQ (reference sequence). The CDR3 loop spans 15 amino acids. Trimming took off 1 base at V and 5 bases at J, with 11 bases between the two ends. Here the CDR3 DNA reads TGTGCCAGCAGCTTAGGGCAGACTACGAATGAAAAACTGTTTTTT. Translating gives CASSLGQTTNEKLFF. Supplemented by reference TRBV7-9 and TRBJ1-4, the full variable domain reads DTGVSQNPRHKITKRGQNVTFRCDPISEHNRLYWYRQTLGQGPEFLTYFQNEAQLEKSRLLSDRFSAERPKGSFSTLEIQRTEQGDSAMYLCASSLGQTTNEKLFFGSGTQLSVL.

This rearrangement joins TRBV28 to TRBJ2-7, with 7 bases aligning to TRBD1. This CDR3 is built from 13 residues. With V trimmed by 2 bases and J by 2 bases, 0 bases remained unmatched. CDR1 is MDHEN, CDR2 SYDVKM, per germline. CDR3 bases: TGTGCCAGCAGTTTAACAGGGGCCTACGAGCAGTACTTC. Its protein is CASSLTGAYEQYF.

This clone has just a few counts. V gene TRBV10-3 combines with J gene TRBJ2-4, with TRBD1 matching over 8 bases. The length of the CDR3 is 14 residues. V shed 2 bases, J shed 6 bases, and the junction held 3 bases outside the gene matches. CDR1 is ENHRY, CDR2 SYGVKD, per germline. The CDR3 loop reads CAISEGQGVNIQYF. The CDR3 coding sequence is TGTGCCATCAGTGAGGGACAGGGAGTAAACATTCAGTACTTC.

The chain joins TRBV4-3 to TRBJ1-5, with a tentative D call TRBD1 (6 bases). V lost 4 bases and J lost 5, with 12 bases in between. The length of the CDR3 is 14 residues. CDR1 is LGHNA, CDR2 YSLEER, per germline. CDR3 loop: CASSLWTADQPQHF. The CDR3 bases are TGCGCCAGCAGCCTTTGGACAGCCGATCAGCCCCAGCATTTT.

The chain is built from TRBV14 and TRBJ1-4; possible D gene TRBD1, 6 bases. This CDR3 spans 16 amino acids. Germline-derived CDR1 and CDR2 are SGHDN and FVKESK. V lost 0 bases, J lost 5 bases, and 13 bases lay in between. CDR3: CASSQDWGQVNEKLFF. CDR3 coding DNA: TGTGCCAGCAGCCAAGATTGGGGGCAGGTCAATGAAAAACTGTTTTTT.

With respect to this clone: This specimen includes other DNA sequences encoding the same CDR3. The chain combines TRBV3-1 (or the pseudogene TRBV3-2) with TRBJ2-7; no definite D call. CDR3 length equals 11 residues. The germline V gene encodes CDR1 LGHDT and CDR2 YNNKEL (reference sequence). The V and J ends lost 1 base and 4 bases respectively, with 2 bases between them. The CDR3 is CASSQAYEQYF. The CDR3, as DNA: TGTGCCAGCAGCCAAGCTTACGAGCAGTACTTC.

The chain joins TRBV28 to TRBJ1-6; D is ambiguous. V was pared by 2 bases and J by 6 bases, with 11 bases between. The germline V gene has CDR1 MDHEN and CDR2 SYDVKM. The CDR3 length is 15 residues. CDR3 in amino acids: CASSLRRIVNSPLHF. The CDR3 coding sequence is TGTGCCAGCAGTTTACGTAGGATAGTTAATTCACCCCTCCACTTT.

V is TRBV11-1 and J is TRBJ2-5; no definite D call. The germline V gene has CDR1 SGHAT and CDR2 FQDESV (reference sequence). V lost 3 bases, J lost 3 bases, and 8 bases lay in between. This CDR3 has 13 residues. The CDR3 spells CASSFKVKETQYF. CDR3 nucleotides: TGTGCCAGCAGCTTTAAGGTTAAAGAGACCCAGTACTTC.

This CDR3 is CASSWDRVRTEAFF. As DNA, the CDR3 is TGTGCCAGCAGCTGGGACAGGGTTCGGACTGAAGCTTTCTTT. V usage is TRBV5-4 and J usage is TRBJ1-1; 9 positions match TRBD1. The ends lost 3 bases at V and 5 bases at J; junction bases unmatched: 5. CDR3 length equals 14 residues. Germline-derived CDR1 and CDR2 are SGHNT and YYREEE (reference sequence).

This clone was observed once. This rearrangement joins TRBV7-2 to TRBJ1-1; D unresolved. This CDR3 has 13 residues. Germline V gene sequence: CDR1 SGHTA, CDR2 FQGNSA. Trimming removed 3 bases at V and 2 bases at J, with 7 bases between. The CDR3 DNA sequence: TGTGCCAGCAGCTTCACAGCTAACACTGAAGCTTTCTTT. This sequence encodes CASSFTANTEAFF.

V and J are TRBV12-3 or TRBV12-4 and TRBJ2-7, with D uncertain. The germline V and J ends were trimmed by 6 bases and 3 bases, with 6 bases remaining between them. The CDR3 contains 11 residues. The CDR3 is CASSRGYEQYF. The CDR3, as DNA: TGTGCCAGCAGCAGAGGCTACGAGCAGTACTTC.

A single count supports this clone. V and J are TRBV2 and TRBJ1-2; maybe TRBD1 (5 bases). CDR3 length equals 14 residues. Germline V lookup: CDR1 SNHLY, CDR2 FYNNEI. V was shortened by 3 bases and J by 8 bases, with 16 bases between the two germline ends. The DNA for the CDR3 is TGTGCCAGCAGTGACGGCCAGGGCTGGGAAGGCTACACCTTC. Amino acids: CASSDGQGWEGYTF.

The chain employs TRBV30 and TRBJ2-1; no clear D. Trimming removed 2 bases from V and 0 bases from J, with 11 bases in between. CDR1 and CDR2 from the germline V gene are GTSNPN and SVGIG (reference sequence). CDR3 length: 15 amino acids. The CDR3 here is CAWSKGKGSYNEQFF. CDR3 coding DNA: TGTGCCTGGAGTAAGGGTAAGGGCTCCTACAATGAGCAGTTCTTC.

This chain joins TRBV28 and TRBJ2-3; no definite D call. This CDR3 has 12 amino acids. Trimming took off 3 bases at V and 3 bases at J, with 4 bases between the two ends. CDR1 and CDR2 (germline): MDHEN, SYDVKM. The CDR3 reads CASSLSTDTQYF. CDR3 nucleotides: TGTGCCAGCAGTTTGTCGACAGATACGCAGTATTTT. The full variable domain, rest sourced from reference TRBV28 and TRBJ2-3, is DVKVTQSSRYLVKRTGEKVFLECVQDMDHENMFWYRQDPGLGLRLIYFSYDVKMKEKGDIPEGYSVSREKKERFSLILESASTNQTSMYLCASSLSTDTQYFGPGTRLTVL.

The CDR3 DNA is TGTGCCACCAGCCTCCGGGGAGGCCAGCCCCAGCATTTT. As protein: CATSLRGGQPQHF. The rearrangement links TRBV15 to TRBJ1-5; D remains unclear. The CDR3 consists of 13 residues. Trimming removed 5 bases from V and 7 bases from J, with 12 bases in between. Germline values: CDR1 LNHNV, CDR2 YYDKDF (reference sequence). Looking up the rest from reference TRBV15 and TRBJ1-5 gives the full variable domain: DAMVIQNPRYQVTQFGKPVTLSCSQTLNHNVMYWYQQKSSQAPKLLFHYYDKDFNNEADTPDNFQSRRPNTSFCFLDIRSPGLGDTAMYLCATSLRGGQPQHFGDGTRLSIL.

CDR3: CASTRSASGNTIYF. CDR3 DNA: TGTGCCAGCACCCGATCCGCCTCTGGAAACACCATATATTTT. This chain connects TRBV6-1 to TRBJ1-3, with D uncertain. The V end was cut by 7 bases, the J end by 0 bases, with 10 bases between. The germline V gene encodes CDR1 MNHNS and CDR2 SASEGT. CDR3 length equals 14 residues.

This rearrangement joins TRBV30 to TRBJ1-3; 7 bases are a match to TRBD1. There are 14 residues in the CDR3. The germline V gene has CDR1 GTSNPN and CDR2 SVGIG (reference sequence). J lost 4 bases, V lost 0 bases, and 3 bases had no gene match. CDR3 bases: TGTGCCTGGAGTGTGGGACAGCCAGGAAACACCATATATTTT. This gives the protein CAWSVGQPGNTIYF.

The V and J genes are TRBV18 and TRBJ2-7, with 9 bases that match TRBD2. From germline, CDR1 is KGHSH and CDR2 LQKENI. The trim removed 5 bases at V and 7 bases at J, leaving 6 bases unmatched. This CDR3 is 13 amino acids long. This CDR3 reads CASSTGTSQEQYF. As DNA, the CDR3 is TGTGCCAGCTCAACCGGGACTAGCCAGGAGCAGTACTTC.

This clone was detected only a few times. This rearrangement joins TRBV5-6 to TRBJ1-2; TRBD1 agrees at 7 bases. V was clipped by 3 bases and J by 7 bases; unmatched bases: 9. The CDR3 is 14 amino acids. Germline CDR1 and CDR2: SGHDT and YYEEEE. For the CDR3, the DNA is TGTGCCAGCAGCTCGTTATACAGGGGTAGTGGCTACACCTTC. Its protein product is CASSSLYRGSGYTF.

The V gene is TRBV6-6, the J gene TRBJ2-5; no clear D. CDR1 and CDR2 (germline): MNHNY, SVGAGI (reference sequence). The V end was cut by 6 bases, the J end by 2 bases, with 10 bases between. This CDR3 contains 13 residues. In DNA, the CDR3 is TGTGCCAGCAGCCCGGCTGGGCAAGAGACCCAGTACTTC. Translation gives CASSPAGQETQYF.

The chain is built from TRBV6-5 and TRBJ1-5; maybe TRBD1 (5 bases). Germline CDR1 reads MNHEY; CDR2 reads SVGAGI. V lost 0 bases to trimming and J lost 4 bases, with 7 bases between them. This CDR3 region has 14 residues. The DNA for the CDR3 is TGTGCCAGCAGTTACTCCCAGGGTAATCAGCCCCAGCATTTT. Translating it yields CASSYSQGNQPQHF.

J is TRBJ2-7 and V is TRBV7-9; 7 nucleotides align to TRBD1. This CDR3 comprises 12 residues. Germline CDR1 is SEHNR and CDR2 is FQNEAQ (reference sequence). V lost 4 bases, J lost 4 bases, and 1 base stayed unmatched. Here the CDR3 DNA reads TGTGCCAGCAGCTCGGACAGGTACGAGCAGTACTTC. Amino acids: CASSSDRYEQYF.

This clone was observed a handful of times. J is TRBJ1-1 and V is TRBV19; D uncertain. V was pared by 3 bases and J by 0 bases, with 17 bases between. The CDR3 is 17 residues long. The germline gives CDR1 LNHDA, CDR2 SQIVND (reference sequence). The CDR3 here is CASSMPTLQRLNTEAFF. The CDR3 DNA reads as TGTGCCAGTAGTATGCCCACCTTGCAACGGTTGAACACTGAAGCTTTCTTT.